The clone carrying this TCR beta chain has ten or more counts. Its antigen is unknown. Researchers defined stable Graves' hyperthyroidism as no ophthalmopathy progression within 18 months. Aged 18 to 65, the patients had hyperthyroidism that was newly diagnosed and had lasted under 2 months. Diagnoses were made from clinical symptoms, serum measures (thyroxine and TRAb), thyroid ultrasound and orbital computed tomography. TCR beta CDR3 regions were amplified from RNA. TCR CDR3 regions were first amplified by RT-PCR with HTBI primers. A single record per CDR3 protein comes from TCRdb applying MiXCR to the multiplex PCR reads. The data hold a few hundred thousand distinct CDR3 sequences, with around 42% observed a single time. These data come from a study of T cells in Graves' hyperthyroidism and ophthalmopathy. Study-level findings and limits: Ophthalmopathy was predicted by the model a median of about 6.7 months ahead of onset.

The source material was peripheral blood or thyroid tissue (not recorded which). The sequence came from a woman in her late teens or twenties with Graves' hyperthyroidism.

The CDR3 loop reads CSASEESYEQYF. In DNA form, the CDR3 reads TGCAGTGCTAGCGAGGAGTCCTACGAGCAGTACTTC. This chain uses TRBV20-1 with TRBJ2-7; the D is unclear. V lost 3 bases to trimming and J lost 1 base, with 7 bases between them. Germline V gene data show CDR1 as DFQATT and CDR2 as SNEGSKA (reference sequence). The CDR3 is made up of 12 amino acids.